These 8 T cell receptor beta chains originate from one sample sequenced in a study of cytomegalovirus exposure and HLA in healthy donors. Only in-frame clones appear in the TCRdb table, and some are missing; sequencing was by immunoSEQ multiplex PCR. The repertoire includes more than 110,000 clones, approximately 86% of them detected once, and 6.5% to 8.5% sits in the top ten. The sequenced sample consisted of PBMCs. Receptor source: a woman aged 18-29 years in good health and CMV-seropositive.

The genes are TRBV6-1 and TRBJ2-3; 11 bases are shared with TRBD1. Trimming at V came to 6 bases and at J to 4 bases, leaving 12 bases not matched to a gene. The CDR3 consists of 17 residues. CDR1 and CDR2 from the germline V gene are MNHNS and SASEGT. The CDR3 spells CASREPDRGRKADTQYF. The CDR3 nucleotides are TGTGCCAGCAGAGAACCGGACAGGGGGCGGAAAGCAGATACGCAGTATTTT.

The gene calls are TRBV11-2 and TRBJ2-1; D is unclear. This CDR3 is 14 amino acids long. Germline values: CDR1 SGHAT, CDR2 FQNNGV. With 5 bases removed from V and 0 bases from J, the gap between germline ends came to 8 bases. CDR3 protein: CASSIQSSYNEQFF. CDR3 bases: TGTGCCAGCAGCATACAAAGCTCCTACAATGAGCAGTTCTTC.

The rearrangement links TRBV2 to TRBJ1-1; TRBD1 might be the D (6 bases). Germline V gene sequence: CDR1 SNHLY, CDR2 FYNNEI. The CDR3 contains 19 residues. The V end was cut by 9 bases, the J end by 4 bases, with 33 bases between. The CDR3 spells CARLPEGTPLGFGATEAFF. The CDR3 DNA follows: TGTGCCAGGTTACCCGAGGGGACACCCCTCGGGTTCGGAGCCACTGAAGCTTTCTTT.

CDR3 coding DNA: TGCAGCGTTGTAGAACAGGGAGGGATAGACGGGCAGCCCCAGCATTTT. Encoded protein: CSVVEQGGIDGQPQHF. This chain uses TRBV29-1 with TRBJ1-5; D is perhaps TRBD1 (6 bases). V lost 4 bases and J lost 7, with 23 bases in between. Looked up from germline, CDR1 is SQVTM and CDR2 is ANQGSEA. The length of the CDR3 is 16 residues.

This sequence joins TRBV7-8 and TRBJ1-6; unclear D gene. Germline-derived CDR1 and CDR2 are SGHVS and FQNEAQ. Trimming removed 4 bases at V and 11 bases at J, with 15 bases between. The CDR3 is 14 residues long. This CDR3 reads CASSSARAEAPLHF. DNA of the CDR3: TGTGCCAGCAGCTCGGCCCGGGCGGAGGCACCCCTCCACTTT.

In its sample, this clone was seen a few times. The rearrangement uses TRBV20-1 and TRBJ2-7, with unresolved D. This CDR3 comprises 11 residues. In germline, CDR1 is DFQATT, CDR2 SNEGSKA (reference sequence). Trimming removed 5 bases at V and 4 bases at J, with 9 bases between. The CDR3 here is CSAVGSYEQYF. In nucleotides, the CDR3 is TGCAGTGCTGTGGGCAGTTACGAGCAGTACTTC.

The gene calls are TRBV30 and TRBJ1-1; D uncertain. CDR3 length equals 14 residues. Deletions cut 5 bases from V and 0 bases from J, with 13 bases between. Germline CDR1 reads GTSNPN; CDR2 reads SVGIG (reference sequence). DNA for the CDR3: TGTGCCTGGGATGCACAGAGAATGAACACTGAAGCTTTCTTT. This translates into CAWDAQRMNTEAFF.

The CDR3 DNA follows: TGCAGCGTTAACAGGGGTGAAGAGACCCAGTACTTC. Translated, it gives CSVNRGEETQYF. The chain uses TRBV29-1 and TRBJ2-5; 7 bases fit TRBD1. The J segment lost 3 bases and the V segment lost 5 bases, leaving 3 bases of the junction unmatched. Germline-derived CDR1 and CDR2 are SQVTM and ANQGSEA. CDR3 size: 12 residues.